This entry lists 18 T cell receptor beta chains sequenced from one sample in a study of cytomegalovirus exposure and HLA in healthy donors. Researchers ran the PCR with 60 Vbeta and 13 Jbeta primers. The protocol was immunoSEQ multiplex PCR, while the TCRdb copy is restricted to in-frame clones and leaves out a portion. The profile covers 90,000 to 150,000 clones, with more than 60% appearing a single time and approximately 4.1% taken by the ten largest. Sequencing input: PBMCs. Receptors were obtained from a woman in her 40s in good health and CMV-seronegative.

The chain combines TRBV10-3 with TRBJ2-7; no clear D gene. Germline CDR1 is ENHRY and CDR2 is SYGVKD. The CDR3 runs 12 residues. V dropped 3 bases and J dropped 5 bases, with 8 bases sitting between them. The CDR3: CAISEWAHEQYF. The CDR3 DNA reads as TGTGCCATCAGTGAATGGGCCCACGAGCAGTACTTC.

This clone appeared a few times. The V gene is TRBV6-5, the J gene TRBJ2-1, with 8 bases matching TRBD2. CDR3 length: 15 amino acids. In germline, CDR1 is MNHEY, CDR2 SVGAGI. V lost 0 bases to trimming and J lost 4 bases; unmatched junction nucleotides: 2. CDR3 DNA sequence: TGTGCCAGCAGTTACTCGATAGCGGGGTACAATGAGCAGTTCTTC. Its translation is CASSYSIAGYNEQFF.

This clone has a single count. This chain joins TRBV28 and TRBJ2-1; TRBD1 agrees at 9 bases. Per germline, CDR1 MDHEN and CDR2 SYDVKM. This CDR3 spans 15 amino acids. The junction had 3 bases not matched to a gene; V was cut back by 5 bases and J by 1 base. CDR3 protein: CASSTGQGSYNEQFF. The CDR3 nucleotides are TGTGCCAGCAGTACGGGACAGGGTTCCTACAATGAGCAGTTCTTC. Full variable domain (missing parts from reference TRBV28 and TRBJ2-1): DVKVTQSSRYLVKRTGEKVFLECVQDMDHENMFWYRQDPGLGLRLIYFSYDVKMKEKGDIPEGYSVSREKKERFSLILESASTNQTSMYLCASSTGQGSYNEQFFGPGTRLTVL.

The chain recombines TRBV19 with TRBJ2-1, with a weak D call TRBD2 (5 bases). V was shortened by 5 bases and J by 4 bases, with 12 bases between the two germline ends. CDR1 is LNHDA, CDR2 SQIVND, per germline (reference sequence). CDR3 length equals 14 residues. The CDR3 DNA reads TGTGCCAGTAGTCCACCGACGGGATACAATGAGCAGTTCTTC. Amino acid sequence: CASSPPTGYNEQFF.

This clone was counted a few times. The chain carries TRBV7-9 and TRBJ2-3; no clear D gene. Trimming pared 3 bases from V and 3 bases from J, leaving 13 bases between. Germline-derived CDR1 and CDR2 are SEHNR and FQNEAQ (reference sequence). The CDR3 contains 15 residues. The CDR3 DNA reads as TGTGCCAGCAGCTTCCGTATGGGCGAGACAGATACGCAGTATTTT. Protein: CASSFRMGETDTQYF.

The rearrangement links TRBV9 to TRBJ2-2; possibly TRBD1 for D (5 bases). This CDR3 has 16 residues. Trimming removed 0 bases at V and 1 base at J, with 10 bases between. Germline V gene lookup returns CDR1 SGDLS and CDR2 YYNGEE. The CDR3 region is CASSVGAGLNTGELFF. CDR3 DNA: TGTGCCAGCAGCGTAGGGGCAGGGTTGAACACCGGGGAGCTGTTTTTT.

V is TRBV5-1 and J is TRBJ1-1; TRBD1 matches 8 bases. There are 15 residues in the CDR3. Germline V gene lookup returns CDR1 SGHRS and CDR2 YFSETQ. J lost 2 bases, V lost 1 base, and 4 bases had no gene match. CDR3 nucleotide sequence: TGCGCCAGCAGCTTGATCGGACAGGGTAACACTGAAGCTTTCTTT. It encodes CASSLIGQGNTEAFF.

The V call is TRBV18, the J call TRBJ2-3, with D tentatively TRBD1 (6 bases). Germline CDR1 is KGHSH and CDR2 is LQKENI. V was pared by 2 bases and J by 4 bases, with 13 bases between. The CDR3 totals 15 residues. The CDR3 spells CASSPETGWADTQYF. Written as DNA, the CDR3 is TGTGCCAGCTCACCAGAAACAGGGTGGGCAGATACGCAGTATTTT.

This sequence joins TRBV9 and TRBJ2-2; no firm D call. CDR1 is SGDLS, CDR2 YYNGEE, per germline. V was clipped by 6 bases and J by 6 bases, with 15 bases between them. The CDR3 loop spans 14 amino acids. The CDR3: CASTPSPVSGELFF. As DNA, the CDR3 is TGTGCCAGCACCCCCTCCCCGGTCTCCGGGGAGCTGTTTTTT.

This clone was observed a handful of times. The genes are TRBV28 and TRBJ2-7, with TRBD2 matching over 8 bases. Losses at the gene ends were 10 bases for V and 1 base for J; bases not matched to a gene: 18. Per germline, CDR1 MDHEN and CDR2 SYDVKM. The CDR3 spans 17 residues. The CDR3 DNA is TGTGCCACGCAGCCCCTCTTGAAGCGGGAGTCTTCCTACGAGCAGTACTTC. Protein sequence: CATQPLLKRESSYEQYF. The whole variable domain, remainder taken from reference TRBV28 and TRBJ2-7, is DVKVTQSSRYLVKRTGEKVFLECVQDMDHENMFWYRQDPGLGLRLIYFSYDVKMKEKGDIPEGYSVSREKKERFSLILESASTNQTSMYLCATQPLLKRESSYEQYFGPGTRLTVT.

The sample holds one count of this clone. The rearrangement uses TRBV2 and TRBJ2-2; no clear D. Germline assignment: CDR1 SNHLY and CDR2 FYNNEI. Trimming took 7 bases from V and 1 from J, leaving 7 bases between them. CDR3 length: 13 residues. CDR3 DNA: TGTGCCAGCAATCAGGAGAACACCGGGGAGCTGTTTTTT. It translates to CASNQENTGELFF.

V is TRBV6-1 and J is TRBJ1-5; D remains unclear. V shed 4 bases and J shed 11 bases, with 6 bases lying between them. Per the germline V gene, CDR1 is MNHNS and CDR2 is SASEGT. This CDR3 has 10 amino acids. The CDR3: CASSGRAQHF. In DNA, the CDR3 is TGTGCCAGCAGTGGTAGAGCCCAGCATTTT.

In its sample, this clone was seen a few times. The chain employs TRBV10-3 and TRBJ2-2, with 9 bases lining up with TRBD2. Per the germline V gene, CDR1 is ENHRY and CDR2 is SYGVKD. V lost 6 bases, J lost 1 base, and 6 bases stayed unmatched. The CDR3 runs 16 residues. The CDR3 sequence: CAISPSGAGNTGELFF. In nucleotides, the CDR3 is TGTGCCATCAGCCCTAGCGGGGCCGGGAACACCGGGGAGCTGTTTTTT.

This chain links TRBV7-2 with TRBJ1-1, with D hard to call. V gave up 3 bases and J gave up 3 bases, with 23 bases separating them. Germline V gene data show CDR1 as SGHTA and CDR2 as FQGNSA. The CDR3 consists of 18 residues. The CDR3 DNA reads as TGTGCCAGCAGCTTTCTCCGAAGGTATCCATCCGGGGACACTGAAGCTTTCTTT. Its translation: CASSFLRRYPSGDTEAFF.

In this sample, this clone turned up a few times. This CDR3 is CASSQQGPSQETQYF. For the CDR3, the DNA is TGCGCCAGCAGTCAACAGGGCCCATCCCAAGAGACCCAGTACTTC. This chain uses TRBV23-1 with TRBJ2-5; a weak D match, TRBD1 (5 bases). TRBV23-1 is classed as an ORF, of uncertain function. This CDR3 region has 15 residues. Trimming pared 2 bases from V and 1 base from J, leaving 11 bases between.

CDR3: CASSPAGVKYEQYF. The CDR3 region has the DNA TGTGCCAGCAGCCCAGCGGGAGTGAAGTACGAGCAGTACTTC. V and J are TRBV7-2 and TRBJ2-7; 8 bases match TRBD2. Germline trimming cut 5 bases from V and 4 bases from J; bases unmatched to any gene: 7. Per germline, CDR1 SGHTA and CDR2 FQGNSA. The CDR3 runs to 14 residues.

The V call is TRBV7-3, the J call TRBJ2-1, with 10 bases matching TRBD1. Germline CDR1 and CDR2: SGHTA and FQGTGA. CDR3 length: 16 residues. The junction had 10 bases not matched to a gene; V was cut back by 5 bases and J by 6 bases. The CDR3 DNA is TGTGCCAGCAGCACCCTCGGGACAGGGGTGCCCAATGAGCAGTTCTTC. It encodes CASSTLGTGVPNEQFF.

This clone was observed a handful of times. The CDR3 is CASSRGVAGVGEQYF. CDR3 coding DNA: TGTGCCAGCAGCAGAGGGGTAGCGGGAGTGGGTGAGCAGTACTTC. The chain joins TRBV5-6 to TRBJ2-7, with 9 positions matching TRBD2. The CDR3 loop spans 15 amino acids. Germline V gene data show CDR1 as SGHDT and CDR2 as YYEEEE. The junction had 12 bases not matched to a gene; V was cut back by 4 bases and J by 7 bases.